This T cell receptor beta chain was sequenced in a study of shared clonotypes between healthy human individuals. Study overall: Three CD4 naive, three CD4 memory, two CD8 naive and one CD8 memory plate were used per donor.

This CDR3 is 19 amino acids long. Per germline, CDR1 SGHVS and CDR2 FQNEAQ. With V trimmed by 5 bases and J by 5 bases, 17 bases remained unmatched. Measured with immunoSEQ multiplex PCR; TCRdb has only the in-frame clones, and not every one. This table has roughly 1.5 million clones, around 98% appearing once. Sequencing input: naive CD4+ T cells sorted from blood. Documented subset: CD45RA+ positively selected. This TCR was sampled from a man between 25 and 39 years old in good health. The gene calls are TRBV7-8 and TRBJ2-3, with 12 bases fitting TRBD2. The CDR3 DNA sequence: TGTGCCAGCAGCCCCTACAGGGTCCTAGCGGGAGGGCCGGGAGATACGCAGTATTTT. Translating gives CASSPYRVLAGGPGDTQYF.